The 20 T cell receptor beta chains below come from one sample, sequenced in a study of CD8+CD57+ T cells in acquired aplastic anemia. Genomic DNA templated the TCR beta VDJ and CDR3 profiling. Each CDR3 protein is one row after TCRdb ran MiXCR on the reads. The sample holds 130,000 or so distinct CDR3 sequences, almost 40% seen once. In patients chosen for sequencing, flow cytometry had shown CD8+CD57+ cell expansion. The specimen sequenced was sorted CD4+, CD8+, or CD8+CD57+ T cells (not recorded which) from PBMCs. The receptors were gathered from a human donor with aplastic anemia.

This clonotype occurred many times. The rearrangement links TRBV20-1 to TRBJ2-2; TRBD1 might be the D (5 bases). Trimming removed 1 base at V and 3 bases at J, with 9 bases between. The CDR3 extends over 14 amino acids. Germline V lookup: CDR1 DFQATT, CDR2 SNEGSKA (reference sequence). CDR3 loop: CSARVGADTGELFF. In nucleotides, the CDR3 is TGCAGTGCTAGAGTTGGGGCGGACACCGGGGAGCTGTTTTTT.

CDR3 DNA: TGCAGTGCTAGAGCTAATTCCCCGGGACCCCAGGTAAATCAGCCCCAGCATTTT. Encoded protein: CSARANSPGPQVNQPQHF. The chain employs TRBV20-1 and TRBJ1-5; tentatively, D is TRBD1 (5 bases). The V end lost 1 base, the J end lost 4 bases, and 23 bases lay between the germline ends. CDR1 is DFQATT, CDR2 SNEGSKA, per germline (reference sequence). This CDR3 has 18 amino acids.

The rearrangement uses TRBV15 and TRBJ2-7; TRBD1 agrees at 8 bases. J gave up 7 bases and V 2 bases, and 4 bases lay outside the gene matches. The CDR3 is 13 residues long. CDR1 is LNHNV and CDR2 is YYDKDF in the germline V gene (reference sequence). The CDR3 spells CATSRRDRCEQYV. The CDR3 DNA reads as TGTGCCACCAGCAGAAGGGACAGGTGTGAGCAGTACGTC.

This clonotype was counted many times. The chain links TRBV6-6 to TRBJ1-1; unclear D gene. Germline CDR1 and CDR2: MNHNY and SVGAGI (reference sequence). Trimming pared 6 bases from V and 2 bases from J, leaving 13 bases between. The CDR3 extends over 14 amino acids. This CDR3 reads CASSLAQSNTEAFF. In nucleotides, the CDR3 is TGTGCCAGCAGCCTTGCTCAGAGTAACACTGAAGCTTTCTTT.

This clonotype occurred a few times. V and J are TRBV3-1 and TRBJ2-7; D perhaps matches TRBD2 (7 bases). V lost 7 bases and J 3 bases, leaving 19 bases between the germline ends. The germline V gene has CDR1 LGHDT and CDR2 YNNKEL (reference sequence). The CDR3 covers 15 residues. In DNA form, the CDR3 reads TGTGCCAGCACTCCGGGGGGCTCCCTTTTCTACGAGCAGTACTTC. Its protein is CASTPGGSLFYEQYF.

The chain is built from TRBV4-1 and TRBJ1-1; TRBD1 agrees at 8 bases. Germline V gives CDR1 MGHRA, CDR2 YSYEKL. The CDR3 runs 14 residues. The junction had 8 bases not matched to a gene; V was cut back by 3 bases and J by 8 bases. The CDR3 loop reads CASSHPRTGKEAFF. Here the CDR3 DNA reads TGCGCCAGCAGCCACCCCAGGACAGGGAAGGAAGCTTTCTTT.

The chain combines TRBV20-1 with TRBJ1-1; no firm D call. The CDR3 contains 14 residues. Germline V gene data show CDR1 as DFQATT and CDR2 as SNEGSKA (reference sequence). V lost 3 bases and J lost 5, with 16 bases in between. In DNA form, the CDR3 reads TGCAGTGCTAGGTCTAATGGCAAGTCGACTGAAGCTTTCTTT. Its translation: CSARSNGKSTEAFF.

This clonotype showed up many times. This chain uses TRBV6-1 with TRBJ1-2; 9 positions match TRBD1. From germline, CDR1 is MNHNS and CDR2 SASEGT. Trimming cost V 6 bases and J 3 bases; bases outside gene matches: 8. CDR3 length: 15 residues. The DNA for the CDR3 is TGTGCCAGCAGACTGGGACAGGGTAGGGACTATGGCTACACCTTC. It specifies CASRLGQGRDYGYTF.

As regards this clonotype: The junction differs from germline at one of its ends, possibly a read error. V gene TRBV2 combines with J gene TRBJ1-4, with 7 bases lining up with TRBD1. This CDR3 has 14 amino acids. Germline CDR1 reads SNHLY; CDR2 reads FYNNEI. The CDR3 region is CASRKTGMDEKLFF. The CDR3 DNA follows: TGTGCCAGCAGAAAGACAGGGATGGATGAAAAACTGTTCTTT.

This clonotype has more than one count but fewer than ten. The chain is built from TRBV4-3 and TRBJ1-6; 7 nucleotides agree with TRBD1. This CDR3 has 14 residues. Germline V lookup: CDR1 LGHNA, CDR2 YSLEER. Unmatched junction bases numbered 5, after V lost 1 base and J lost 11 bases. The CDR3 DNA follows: TGCGCCAGCAGCCAAGTCAGGGGGGGACCACCCCTCCACTTT. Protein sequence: CASSQVRGGPPLHF.

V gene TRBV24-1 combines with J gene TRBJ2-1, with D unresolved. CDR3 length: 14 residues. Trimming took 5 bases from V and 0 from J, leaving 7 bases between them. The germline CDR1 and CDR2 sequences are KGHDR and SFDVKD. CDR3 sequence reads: CATSGHTSYNEQFF. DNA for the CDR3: TGTGCCACCAGTGGACACACCTCCTACAATGAGCAGTTCTTC.

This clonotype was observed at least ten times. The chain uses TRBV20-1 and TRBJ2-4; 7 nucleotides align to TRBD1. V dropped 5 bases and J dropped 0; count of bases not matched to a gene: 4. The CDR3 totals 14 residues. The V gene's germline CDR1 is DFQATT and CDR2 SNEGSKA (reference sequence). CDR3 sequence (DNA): TGCAGTGCTCGAGGGACAGTAGCCAAAAACATTCAGTACTTC. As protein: CSARGTVAKNIQYF.

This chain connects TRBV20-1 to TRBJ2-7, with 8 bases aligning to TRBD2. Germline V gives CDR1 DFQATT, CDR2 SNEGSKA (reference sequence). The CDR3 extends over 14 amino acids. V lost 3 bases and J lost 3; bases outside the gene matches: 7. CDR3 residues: CSASSSGGRYEQYF. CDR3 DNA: TGCAGTGCTAGTTCCAGCGGGGGCCGCTACGAGCAGTACTTC.

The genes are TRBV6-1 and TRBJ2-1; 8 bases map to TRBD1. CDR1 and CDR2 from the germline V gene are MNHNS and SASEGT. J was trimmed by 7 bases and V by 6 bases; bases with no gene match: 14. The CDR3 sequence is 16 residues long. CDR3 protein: CASSTNRDRLLNEQFF. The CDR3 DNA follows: TGTGCCAGCAGCACCAACCGGGACAGGTTACTTAATGAGCAGTTCTTC.

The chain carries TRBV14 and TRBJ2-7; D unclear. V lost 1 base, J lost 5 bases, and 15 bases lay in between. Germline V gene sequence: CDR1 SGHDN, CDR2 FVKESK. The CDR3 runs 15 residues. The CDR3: CASSQVRVRVNEQYF. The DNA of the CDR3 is TGTGCCAGCAGCCAAGTAAGGGTTAGAGTCAACGAGCAGTACTTC.

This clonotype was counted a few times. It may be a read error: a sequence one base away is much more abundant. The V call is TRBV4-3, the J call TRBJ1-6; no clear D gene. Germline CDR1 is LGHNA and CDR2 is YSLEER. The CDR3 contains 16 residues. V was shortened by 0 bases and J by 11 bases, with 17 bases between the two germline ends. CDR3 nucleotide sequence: TGCGCCAGCAGCCAAGATGGCCAGGCTATTGGTCCACCCCTCCACTTT. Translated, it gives CASSQDGQAIGPPLHF.

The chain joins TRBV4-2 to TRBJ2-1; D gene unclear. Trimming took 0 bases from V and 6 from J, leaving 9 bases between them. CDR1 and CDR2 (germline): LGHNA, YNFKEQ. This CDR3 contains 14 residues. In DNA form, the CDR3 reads TGTGCCAGCAGCCAAGAATTTCTGTCCAATGAGCAGTTCTTC. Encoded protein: CASSQEFLSNEQFF.

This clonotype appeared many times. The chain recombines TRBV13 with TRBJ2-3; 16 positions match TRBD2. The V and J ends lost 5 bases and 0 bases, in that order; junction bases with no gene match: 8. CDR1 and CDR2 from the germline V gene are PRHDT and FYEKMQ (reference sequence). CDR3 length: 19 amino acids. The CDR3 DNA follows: TGTGCCAGCAGCGGTCTTCCGGGACTAGCGGGGGGGAGCACAGATACGCAGTATTTT. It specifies CASSGLPGLAGGSTDTQYF.

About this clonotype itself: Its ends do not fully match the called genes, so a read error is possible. The CDR3 bases are TGCGCCAGCAGCTTAGGGTCATATGGGGGGATCACCTTC. This translates into CASSLGSYGGITF. The genes are TRBV7-6 and TRBJ1-2, with a possible D match to TRBD1 (5 bases). This CDR3 contains 13 residues. The germline gives CDR1 SGHVS, CDR2 FNYEAQ.

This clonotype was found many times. CDR3 nucleotides: TGTGCCAGCAGCACAAAGGACGGCTCCTACGAGCAGTACTTC. Its translation: CASSTKDGSYEQYF. The V gene is TRBV5-4, the J gene TRBJ2-7; D is unresolved. Between the trimmed V and J ends, which lost 4 bases and 0 bases, there was a span of 11 bases. This CDR3 contains 14 residues. Germline V gene data show CDR1 as SGHNT and CDR2 as YYREEE (reference sequence).